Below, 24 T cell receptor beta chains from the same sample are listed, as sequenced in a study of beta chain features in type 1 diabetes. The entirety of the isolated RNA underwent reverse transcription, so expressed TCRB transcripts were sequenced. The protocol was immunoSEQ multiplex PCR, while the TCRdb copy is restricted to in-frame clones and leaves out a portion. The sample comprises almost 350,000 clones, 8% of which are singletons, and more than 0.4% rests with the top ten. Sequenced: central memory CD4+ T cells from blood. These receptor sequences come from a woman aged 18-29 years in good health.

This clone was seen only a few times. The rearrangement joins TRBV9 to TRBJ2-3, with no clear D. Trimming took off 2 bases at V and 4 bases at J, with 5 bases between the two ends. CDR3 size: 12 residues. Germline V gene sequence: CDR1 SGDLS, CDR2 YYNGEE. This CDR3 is CASSVVPDTQYF. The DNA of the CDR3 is TGTGCCAGCAGCGTGGTTCCAGATACGCAGTATTTT.

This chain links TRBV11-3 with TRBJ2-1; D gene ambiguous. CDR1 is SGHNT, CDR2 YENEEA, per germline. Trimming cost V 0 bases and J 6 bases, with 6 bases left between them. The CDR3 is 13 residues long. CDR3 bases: TGTGCCAGCAGCTTAGAGGGTGCCAATGAGCAGTTCTTC. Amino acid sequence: CASSLEGANEQFF.

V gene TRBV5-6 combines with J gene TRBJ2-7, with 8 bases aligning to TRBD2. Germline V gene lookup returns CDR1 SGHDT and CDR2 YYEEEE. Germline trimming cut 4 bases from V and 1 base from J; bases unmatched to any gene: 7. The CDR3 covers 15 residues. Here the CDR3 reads CASSRPGLGSYEQYF. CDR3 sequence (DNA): TGTGCCAGCAGCCGACCGGGACTAGGGTCCTACGAGCAGTACTTC.

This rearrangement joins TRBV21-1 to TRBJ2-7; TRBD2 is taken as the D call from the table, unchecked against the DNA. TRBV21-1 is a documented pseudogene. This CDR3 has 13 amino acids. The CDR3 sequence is CASPTRQVYEQYF. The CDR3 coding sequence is TGTGCCAGCCCGACTAGGCAAGTATACGAGCAGTACTTC.

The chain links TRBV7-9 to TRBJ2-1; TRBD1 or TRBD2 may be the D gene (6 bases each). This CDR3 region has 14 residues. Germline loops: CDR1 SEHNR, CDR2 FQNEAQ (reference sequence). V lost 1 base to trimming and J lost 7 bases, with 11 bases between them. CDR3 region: CASSLGGGTNEQFF. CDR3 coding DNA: TGTGCCAGCAGCTTAGGAGGGGGGACTAATGAGCAGTTCTTC.

The DNA of the CDR3 is TGTGCCAGCTCGACAGGGGTCTACGAGCAGTACTTC. It yields the protein CASSTGVYEQYF. The chain has TRBV2 and TRBJ2-7; the match to TRBD1 covers 8 bases. The length of the CDR3 is 12 residues. The trim removed 8 bases at V and 3 bases at J, leaving 3 bases unmatched. CDR1 and CDR2 from the germline V gene are SNHLY and FYNNEI.

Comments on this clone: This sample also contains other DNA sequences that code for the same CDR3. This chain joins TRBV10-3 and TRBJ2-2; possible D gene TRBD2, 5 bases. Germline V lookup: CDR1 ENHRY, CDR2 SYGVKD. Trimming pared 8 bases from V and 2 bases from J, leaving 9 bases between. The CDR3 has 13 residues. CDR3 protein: CAIRDYNTGELFF. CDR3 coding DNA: TGTGCCATCCGAGACTATAACACCGGGGAGCTGTTTTTT.

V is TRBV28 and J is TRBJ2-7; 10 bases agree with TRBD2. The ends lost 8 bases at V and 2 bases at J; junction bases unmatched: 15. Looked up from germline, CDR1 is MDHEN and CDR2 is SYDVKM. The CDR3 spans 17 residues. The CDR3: CASPMGLAPYAPYEQYF. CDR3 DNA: TGTGCCAGCCCCATGGGACTAGCGCCTTATGCCCCCTACGAGCAGTACTTC.

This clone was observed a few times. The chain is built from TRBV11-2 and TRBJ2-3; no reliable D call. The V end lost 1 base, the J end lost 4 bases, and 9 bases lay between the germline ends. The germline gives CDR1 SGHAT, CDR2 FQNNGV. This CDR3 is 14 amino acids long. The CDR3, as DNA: TGTGCCAGCAGCTTAGGAATGTCCCCAGATACGCAGTATTTT. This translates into CASSLGMSPDTQYF.

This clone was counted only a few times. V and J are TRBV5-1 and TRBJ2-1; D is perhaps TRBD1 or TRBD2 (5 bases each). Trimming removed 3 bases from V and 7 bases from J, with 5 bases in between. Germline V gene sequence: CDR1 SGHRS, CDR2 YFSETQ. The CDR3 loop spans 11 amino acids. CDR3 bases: TGCGCCAGCAGCTGGGGGAATGAGCAGTTCTTC. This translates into CASSWGNEQFF. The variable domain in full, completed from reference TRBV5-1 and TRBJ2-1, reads KAGVTQTPRYLIKTRGQQVTLSCSPISGHRSVSWYQQTPGQGLQFLFEYFSETQRNKGNFPGRFSGRQFSNSRSEMNVSTLELGDSALYLCASSWGNEQFFGPGTRLTVL.

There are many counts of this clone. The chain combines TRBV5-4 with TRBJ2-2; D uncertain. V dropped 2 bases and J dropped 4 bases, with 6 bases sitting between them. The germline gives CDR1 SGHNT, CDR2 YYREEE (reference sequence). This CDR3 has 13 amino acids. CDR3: CASSFLTTGELFF. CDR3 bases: TGTGCCAGCAGCTTCTTGACCACCGGGGAGCTGTTTTTT.

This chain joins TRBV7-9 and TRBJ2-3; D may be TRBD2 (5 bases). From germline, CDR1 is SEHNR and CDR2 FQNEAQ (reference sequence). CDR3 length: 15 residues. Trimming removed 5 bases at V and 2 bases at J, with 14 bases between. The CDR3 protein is CASSPGLLHTDTQYF. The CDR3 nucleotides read TGTGCCAGCAGCCCCGGACTGTTACACACAGATACGCAGTATTTT.

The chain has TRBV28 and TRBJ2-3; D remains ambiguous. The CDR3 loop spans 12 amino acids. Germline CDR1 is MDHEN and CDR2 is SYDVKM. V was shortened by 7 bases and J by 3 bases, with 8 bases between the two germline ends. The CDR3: CASNRETDTQYF. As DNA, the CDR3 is TGTGCCAGCAACCGCGAAACAGATACGCAGTATTTT.

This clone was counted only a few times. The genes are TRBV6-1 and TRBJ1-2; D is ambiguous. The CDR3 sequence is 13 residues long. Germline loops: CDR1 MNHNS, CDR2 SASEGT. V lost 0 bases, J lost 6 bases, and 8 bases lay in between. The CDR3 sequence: CASSEAAKDGYTF. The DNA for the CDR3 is TGTGCCAGCAGTGAAGCGGCGAAGGATGGCTACACCTTC.

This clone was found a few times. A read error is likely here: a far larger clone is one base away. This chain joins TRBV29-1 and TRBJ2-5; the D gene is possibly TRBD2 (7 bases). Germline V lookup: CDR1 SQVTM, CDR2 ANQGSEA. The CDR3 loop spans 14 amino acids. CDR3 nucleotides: TGCCGCGTCGGCAAAGGGGGGGGAGTAGAGACCCAGTACTTC. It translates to CRVGKGGGVETQYF. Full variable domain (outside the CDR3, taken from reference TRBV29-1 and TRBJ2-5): SAVISQKPSRDICQRGTSLTIQCQVDSQVTMMFWYRQQPGQSLTLIATANQGSEATYESGFVIDKFPISRPNLTFSTLTVSNMSPEDSSIYLCRVGKGGGVETQYFGPGTRLLVL.

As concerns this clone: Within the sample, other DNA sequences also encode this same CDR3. The CDR3 bases are TGTGCCAGCAGCTTAGAGGGGAATGGCTACACCTTC. Protein sequence: CASSLEGNGYTF. This chain joins TRBV11-2 and TRBJ1-2, with D hard to call. The ends were cut back, 0 bases at V and 6 bases at J, with 5 bases in the middle. The length of the CDR3 is 12 residues. The germline V gene encodes CDR1 SGHAT and CDR2 FQNNGV.

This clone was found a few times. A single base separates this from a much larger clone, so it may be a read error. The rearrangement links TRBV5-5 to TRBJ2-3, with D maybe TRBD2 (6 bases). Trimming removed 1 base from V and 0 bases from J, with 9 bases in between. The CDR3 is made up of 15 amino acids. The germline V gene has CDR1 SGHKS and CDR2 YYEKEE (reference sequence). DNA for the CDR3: TGTGCCAGCAGCTTGTACGGGACTAGCACAGATACGCAGTATTTT. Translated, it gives CASSLYGTSTDTQYF.

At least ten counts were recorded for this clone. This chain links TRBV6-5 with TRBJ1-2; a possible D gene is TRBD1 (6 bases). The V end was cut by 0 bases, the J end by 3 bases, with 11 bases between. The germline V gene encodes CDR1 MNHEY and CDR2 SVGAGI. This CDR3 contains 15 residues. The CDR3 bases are TGTGCCAGCAGTTACTCCGGGACACTCCACTATGGCTACACCTTC. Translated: CASSYSGTLHYGYTF.

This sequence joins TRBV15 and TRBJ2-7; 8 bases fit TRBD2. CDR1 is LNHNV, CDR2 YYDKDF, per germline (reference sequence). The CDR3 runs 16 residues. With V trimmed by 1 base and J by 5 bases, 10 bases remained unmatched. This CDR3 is CATSRVGASGSHEQYF. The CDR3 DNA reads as TGTGCCACCAGCAGAGTAGGGGCTAGCGGGTCCCACGAGCAGTACTTC.

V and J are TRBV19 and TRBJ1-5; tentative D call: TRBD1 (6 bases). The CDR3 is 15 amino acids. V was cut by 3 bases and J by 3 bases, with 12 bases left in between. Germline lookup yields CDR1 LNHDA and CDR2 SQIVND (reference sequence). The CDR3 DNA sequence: TGTGCCAGTAGTATCTGGGGGGCCCTCAATCAGCCCCAGCATTTT. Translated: CASSIWGALNQPQHF.

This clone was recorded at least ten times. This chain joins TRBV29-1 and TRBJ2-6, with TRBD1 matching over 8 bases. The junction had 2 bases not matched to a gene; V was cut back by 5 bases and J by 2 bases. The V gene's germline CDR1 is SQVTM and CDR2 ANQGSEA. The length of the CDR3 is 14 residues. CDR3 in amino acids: CSVRQGTGANVLTF. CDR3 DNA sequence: TGCAGCGTTAGACAGGGGACTGGGGCCAACGTCCTGACTTTC.

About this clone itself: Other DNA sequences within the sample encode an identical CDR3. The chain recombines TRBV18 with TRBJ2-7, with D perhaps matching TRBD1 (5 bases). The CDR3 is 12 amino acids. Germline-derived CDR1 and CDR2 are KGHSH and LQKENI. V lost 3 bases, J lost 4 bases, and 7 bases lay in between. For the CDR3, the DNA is TGTGCCAGCTCACCTGACAGTTACGAGCAGTACTTC. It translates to CASSPDSYEQYF.

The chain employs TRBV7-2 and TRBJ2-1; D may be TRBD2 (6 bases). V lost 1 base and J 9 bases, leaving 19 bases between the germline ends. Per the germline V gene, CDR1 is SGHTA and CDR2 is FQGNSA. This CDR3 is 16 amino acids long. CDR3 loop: CASSLVGGTGNREQFF. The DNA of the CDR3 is TGTGCCAGCAGCTTAGTTGGCGGGACGGGGAATCGTGAGCAGTTCTTC.

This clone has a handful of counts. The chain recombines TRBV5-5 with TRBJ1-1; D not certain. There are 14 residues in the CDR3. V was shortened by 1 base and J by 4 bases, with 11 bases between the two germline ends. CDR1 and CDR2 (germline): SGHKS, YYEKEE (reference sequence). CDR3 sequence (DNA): TGTGCCAGCAGCTTGTTTGGCACTGCCACTGAAGCTTTCTTT. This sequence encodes CASSLFGTATEAFF.